This T cell receptor (beta chain) was identified in a study of cytomegalovirus exposure and HLA in healthy donors. The data were produced by immunoSEQ multiplex PCR, yet TCRdb's version contains in-frame clones alone and is incomplete. The table includes roughly 120,000 clones, around 88% detected once. The CDR3 has 15 residues. Germline CDR1 reads SGHRS; CDR2 reads YFSETQ. The J segment lost 5 bases and the V segment lost 4 bases, leaving 10 bases of the junction unmatched. The receptor's source is a man in his late teens or twenties in good health and CMV-seronegative. The chain carries TRBV5-1 and TRBJ2-7; 9 nucleotides agree with TRBD1. Source material: PBMCs. CDR3 coding DNA: TGCGCCAGCAGCGGACCGGGACAGGGAAGCGACGAGCAGTACTTC. Amino acid sequence: CASSGPGQGSDEQYF.